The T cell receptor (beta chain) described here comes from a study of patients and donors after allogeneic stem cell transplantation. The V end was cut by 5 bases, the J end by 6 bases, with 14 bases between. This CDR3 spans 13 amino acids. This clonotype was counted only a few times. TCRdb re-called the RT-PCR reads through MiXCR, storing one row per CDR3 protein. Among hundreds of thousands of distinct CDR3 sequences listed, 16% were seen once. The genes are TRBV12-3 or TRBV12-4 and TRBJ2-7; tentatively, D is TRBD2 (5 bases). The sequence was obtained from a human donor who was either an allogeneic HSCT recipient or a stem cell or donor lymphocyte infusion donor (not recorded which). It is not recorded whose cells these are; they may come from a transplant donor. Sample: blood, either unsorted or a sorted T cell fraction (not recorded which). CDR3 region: CASSQTSSAEQYF. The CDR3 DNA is TGTGCCAGCAGTCAAACTAGTTCCGCCGAGCAGTACTTC.